This T cell receptor (beta chain) emerged from a study of shared clonotypes between healthy human individuals. The assay was carried out at the deep level. The authors' processing: In the immunoSEQ data, sequences were junction-only and lacked quality scores, so filtering differed. The table came from immunoSEQ multiplex PCR; TCRdb's copy has only in-frame clones and leaves some out. The V and J calls and clone size are taken from that table; D and trimming were inferred from the DNA. The sample lists about 2 million clones; over 85% were seen once. Positively selected for CCR7, the CD45RO-negative cells used as naive CD8 cells excluded terminally differentiated effector memory CD45RA+ cells. With respect to this clone: The antigen is unknown.

General study results and limits: Larger estimated richness was generally seen in naive subsets than in memory subsets. Limited genetic and exposure-history diversity came from having few donors.

This clonotype originated in a man between 18 and 35 years old in good health. Source material: naive CD8+ T cells sorted from blood.

CDR3 DNA sequence: TGTGCCATCAGCGTAACCCTCGCGGACAATGAGCAGTTCTTC. It yields the protein CAISVTLADNEQFF. The chain is built from TRBV10-3 and TRBJ2-1; D gene unclear. Germline V gives CDR1 ENHRY, CDR2 SYGVKD. Between the trimmed V and J ends, which lost 6 bases and 5 bases, there was a span of 14 bases. This CDR3 region has 14 residues.